Listed here are 29 T cell receptor beta chains from one sample, sequenced in a study of Ad26.COV2.S vaccination and SARS-CoV-2 variants. Some clones are missing from TCRdb's copy, which holds only in-frame ones; the method was immunoSEQ multiplex PCR. This table holds roughly 400,000 clones, 92% found once. The sample's treatment: some 20 received Ad26.COV2.S at low or high dose, single or two shots; about 5 received placebo; per-sample allocation not given. At day 63 after the first vaccine or placebo injection, samples were drawn. The material sequenced was peripheral blood, taken in a trial of Ad26.COV2.S vaccine versus placebo. Every receptor here comes from a person aged 18 to 65 who received the Ad26.COV2.S COVID-19 vaccine or a placebo.

This clone occurred once. This chain joins TRBV13 and TRBJ1-2, with D tentatively TRBD1 (5 bases). Germline-derived CDR1 and CDR2 are PRHDT and FYEKMQ (reference sequence). The CDR3 spans 14 residues. V shed 0 bases and J shed 8 bases, with 13 bases lying between them. CDR3 residues: CASSLGDSLRGYTF. The CDR3 DNA sequence: TGTGCCAGCAGCTTAGGAGACAGTTTAAGGGGCTACACCTTC. Together with reference TRBV13 and TRBJ1-2, the CDR3 gives the full variable domain: AAGVIQSPRHLIKEKRETATLKCYPIPRHDTVYWYQQGPGQDPQFLISFYEKMQSDKGSIPDRFSAQQFSDYHSELNMSSLELGDSALYFCASSLGDSLRGYTFGSGTRLTVV.

V usage is TRBV24-1 and J usage is TRBJ1-1; D may be TRBD1 (6 bases). This CDR3 has 13 amino acids. Germline loops: CDR1 KGHDR, CDR2 SFDVKD. The ends were cut back, 8 bases at V and 1 base at J, with 10 bases in the middle. The CDR3 spells CATTSDRNTEAFF. In DNA form, the CDR3 reads TGTGCCACCACCTCGGACAGGAACACTGAAGCTTTCTTT.

The V call is TRBV19, the J call TRBJ1-1; D remains unclear. Trimming removed 6 bases at V and 2 bases at J, with 19 bases between. This CDR3 has 16 residues. Germline CDR1 reads LNHDA; CDR2 reads SQIVND (reference sequence). The CDR3 loop is CASSKQQATTNTEAFF. In DNA form, the CDR3 reads TGTGCCAGTAGCAAGCAGCAGGCGACCACAAACACTGAAGCTTTCTTT.

A few counts support this clone. This sequence joins TRBV5-8 and TRBJ1-6; D gene uncertain. The CDR3 contains 12 residues. Germline CDR1 reads SGHTS; CDR2 reads YDEGEE. V lost 4 bases and J 8 bases, leaving 7 bases between the germline ends. DNA for the CDR3: TGTGCCAGCAGCAGTATTTATTCACCCCTCCACTTT. Encoded protein: CASSSIYSPLHF.

The CDR3 spells CASSFRRVQTF. The CDR3 DNA reads TGTGCCAGCAGTTTTCGTCGAGTTCAGACCTTC. The chain couples TRBV6-5 to TRBJ1-2; D call uncertain. Trimming left V 4 bases short and J 14 bases short, with 14 bases between. CDR1 is MNHEY, CDR2 SVGAGI, per germline. This CDR3 comprises 11 residues.

CDR3 bases: TGTGCCAGCAGTTACTCGATCGGGGCCTACGAGCAGTACTTC. This gives the protein CASSYSIGAYEQYF. This chain joins TRBV6-5 and TRBJ2-7; D is perhaps TRBD2 (5 bases). Germline assignment: CDR1 MNHEY and CDR2 SVGAGI. This CDR3 has 14 amino acids. V was cut by 0 bases and J by 2 bases, with 8 bases left in between.

As concerns this clone: A far larger clone differs by one base, so this is likely a read error. V is TRBV5-1 and J is TRBJ1-1, with D possibly being TRBD1 (5 bases). The ends were cut back, 0 bases at V and 3 bases at J, with 6 bases in the middle. This CDR3 contains 13 residues. In germline, CDR1 is SGHRS, CDR2 YFSETQ. CDR3 coding DNA: TGCGCCAGCAGCTTGGGACAGTACACTGAAGCTTTCTTT. Translated, it gives CASSLGQYTEAFF.

The gene calls are TRBV19 and TRBJ2-7; 9 nucleotides align to TRBD2. CDR1 and CDR2 (germline): LNHDA, SQIVND (reference sequence). The CDR3 extends over 17 amino acids. Trimming at V came to 6 bases and at J to 0 bases, leaving 12 bases not matched to a gene. For the CDR3, the DNA is TGTGCCAGTAGCCAAATGATAGCGGGGGATTCCTCCTACGAGCAGTACTTC. It is translated as CASSQMIAGDSSYEQYF.

This clone has a single count. V usage is TRBV7-6 and J usage is TRBJ2-1; weak D call: TRBD2 (5 bases). Germline-derived CDR1 and CDR2 are SGHVS and FNYEAQ. There are 15 residues in the CDR3. V lost 1 base and J lost 7, with 14 bases in between. CDR3 loop: CASSLDSGLGNEQFF. CDR3 coding DNA: TGTGCCAGCAGCTTAGATTCGGGGTTGGGAAATGAGCAGTTCTTC.

The chain employs TRBV10-3 and TRBJ1-2; D is possibly TRBD1 (5 bases). Germline V gene sequence: CDR1 ENHRY, CDR2 SYGVKD. The V end was cut by 3 bases, the J end by 6 bases, with 14 bases between. CDR3 length equals 14 residues. The CDR3 DNA reads as TGTGCCATCAGTGATAGGGGTATCGGAGATGGCTACACCTTC. Its translation: CAISDRGIGDGYTF.

The chain recombines TRBV13 with TRBJ1-1; D remains ambiguous. Germline CDR1 reads PRHDT; CDR2 reads FYEKMQ (reference sequence). The CDR3 runs to 15 residues. The V end was cut by 8 bases, the J end by 3 bases, with 19 bases between. CDR3 nucleotides: TGTGCCAGCCCCGGGTCGAAAAAGGGCTACACTGAAGCTTTCTTT. Its protein is CASPGSKKGYTEAFF.

The rearrangement links TRBV10-2 to TRBJ1-5, with 11 bases that match TRBD1. The ends lost 2 bases at V and 4 bases at J; junction bases unmatched: 1. Germline V gene data show CDR1 as WSHSY and CDR2 as SAAADI. The CDR3 contains 15 residues. The CDR3 DNA reads as TGCGCCAGCAGTGAGGGGACAGGGGGGAATCAGCCCCAGCATTTT. Protein: CASSEGTGGNQPQHF.

This clone was observed once. V is TRBV5-1 and J is TRBJ2-2; D is possibly TRBD1 (6 bases). This CDR3 region has 13 residues. Germline V lookup: CDR1 SGHRS, CDR2 YFSETQ. Deletions cut 2 bases from V and 5 bases from J, with 7 bases between. For the CDR3, the DNA is TGCGCCAGCAGCTTAGACAGGACCGGGGAGCTGTTTTTT. Translated, it gives CASSLDRTGELFF.

This chain links TRBV29-1 with TRBJ1-2; no clear D gene. The CDR3 spans 13 residues. Trimming cost V 2 bases and J 5 bases, with 12 bases left between them. CDR1 SQVTM and CDR2 ANQGSEA come from the germline V gene. The CDR3 DNA sequence: TGCAGCGTTGAAACGGGCCAGATTTATGGCTACACCTTC. This sequence encodes CSVETGQIYGYTF.

The gene calls are TRBV7-9 and TRBJ2-5, with a possible D match to TRBD2 (6 bases). This CDR3 region has 15 residues. Germline V CDR1 and CDR2: SEHNR, FQNEAQ (reference sequence). Between the trimmed V and J ends, which lost 3 bases and 4 bases, there was a span of 15 bases. CDR3 amino acids: CASSLEVAALETQYF. CDR3 nucleotides: TGTGCCAGCAGCTTGGAAGTAGCGGCTCTAGAGACCCAGTACTTC.

This chain links TRBV6-4 with TRBJ1-2; no clear D. V lost 3 bases and J 4 bases, leaving 21 bases between the germline ends. The CDR3 consists of 17 residues. Germline CDR1 reads MRHNA; CDR2 reads SNTAGT. CDR3 sequence (DNA): TGTGCCAGCAGTGAAGAGGGTTGGAGCACCGGTGGCTATGGCTACACCTTC. Translating it yields CASSEEGWSTGGYGYTF.

Here the CDR3 reads CASTDGADTQYF. The DNA of the CDR3 is TGTGCCAGCACTGACGGGGCAGATACGCAGTATTTT. The rearrangement uses TRBV28 and TRBJ2-3; TRBD2 is a possible D gene (5 bases). Per the germline V gene, CDR1 is MDHEN and CDR2 is SYDVKM. The CDR3 length is 12 residues. The ends were cut back, 7 bases at V and 4 bases at J, with 9 bases in the middle.

This chain links TRBV18 with TRBJ1-1; D may be TRBD1 (5 bases). CDR1 is KGHSH and CDR2 is LQKENI in the germline V gene. Trimming pared 3 bases from V and 0 bases from J, leaving 14 bases between. The CDR3 loop spans 16 amino acids. CDR3: CASSPGTVSLNTEAFF. DNA for the CDR3: TGTGCCAGCTCACCGGGGACTGTTTCCCTGAACACTGAAGCTTTCTTT.

J is TRBJ2-5 and V is TRBV19; TRBD1 matches 7 bases. V shed 1 base and J 4 bases; nucleotides not matched to a gene: 3. Germline lookup yields CDR1 LNHDA and CDR2 SQIVND (reference sequence). This CDR3 comprises 14 residues. The CDR3, as DNA: TGTGCCAGTAGTATAGTAGGGGGCGGAGAGACCCAGTACTTC. Encoded protein: CASSIVGGGETQYF.

A single count supports this clone. This sequence joins TRBV23-1 and TRBJ1-2; 11 nucleotides line up with TRBD1. TRBV23-1 is filed as an ORF, its function uncertain. The CDR3 runs 14 residues. V shed 11 bases and J 8 bases; nucleotides not matched to a gene: 13. The CDR3 protein is CALRTGGAIGGYTF. CDR3 nucleotides: TGCGCCCTACGGACAGGGGGCGCGATTGGGGGCTACACCTTC.

This clone was counted a single time. V usage is TRBV7-9 and J usage is TRBJ2-7; D not certain. Per the germline V gene, CDR1 is SEHNR and CDR2 is FQNEAQ (reference sequence). Trimming took 5 bases from V and 2 from J, leaving 10 bases between them. The CDR3 has 13 residues. The CDR3 nucleotides are TGTGCCAGCAGCCCAGTCCGACCCTACGAGCAGTACTTC. Translation: CASSPVRPYEQYF. The whole variable domain, remainder taken from reference TRBV7-9 and TRBJ2-7, is DTGVSQNPRHKITKRGQNVTFRCDPISEHNRLYWYRQTLGQGPEFLTYFQNEAQLEKSRLLSDRFSAERPKGSFSTLEIQRTEQGDSAMYLCASSPVRPYEQYFGPGTRLTVT.

The chain carries TRBV14 and TRBJ2-7; no reliable D call. Germline CDR1 SGHDN, CDR2 FVKESK. This CDR3 is built from 14 residues. V dropped 4 bases and J dropped 0 bases, with 10 bases sitting between them. The CDR3 here is CASSREPSSYEQYF. Written as DNA, the CDR3 is TGTGCCAGCAGCCGAGAACCGAGCTCCTACGAGCAGTACTTC.

The genes are TRBV12-3 or TRBV12-4 and TRBJ1-2; no clear D gene. The CDR3 sequence is 13 residues long. Trimming shortened V by 1 base and J by 5 bases, and 8 bases separated the two germline ends. Here the CDR3 DNA reads TGTGCCAGCAGTTTAGTCGGGGTTTATGGCTACACCTTC. It is translated as CASSLVGVYGYTF.

The V gene is TRBV3-1 (or the pseudogene TRBV3-2), the J gene TRBJ1-1; D not certain. V shed 3 bases and J shed 2 bases, with 4 bases lying between them. CDR1 LGHDT and CDR2 YNNKEL come from the germline V gene (reference sequence). The CDR3 sequence is 12 residues long. CDR3 sequence reads: CASSHQNTEAFF. DNA of the CDR3: TGTGCCAGCAGCCATCAAAACACTGAAGCTTTCTTT.

The V and J genes are TRBV6-5 and TRBJ1-5; tentative D call: TRBD1 (5 bases). This CDR3 has 14 amino acids. Trimming shortened V by 6 bases and J by 1 base, and 10 bases separated the two germline ends. CDR1 is MNHEY, CDR2 SVGAGI, per germline. The chain's CDR3 is CASRVRGSNQPQHF. DNA for the CDR3: TGTGCCAGCAGGGTCCGGGGCAGCAATCAGCCCCAGCATTTT.

The chain couples TRBV28 to TRBJ1-1; D may be TRBD1 (5 bases). CDR1 and CDR2 from the germline V gene are MDHEN and SYDVKM. V shed 8 bases and J shed 11 bases, with 21 bases lying between them. CDR3 length: 13 residues. The CDR3 here is CASPRLGPRGAFF. As DNA, the CDR3 is TGTGCCAGCCCTCGTCTCGGGCCTCGGGGGGCTTTCTTT.

This rearrangement joins TRBV21-1 to TRBJ2-7; the table's D call, TRBD1, has no DNA check behind it. TRBV21-1 is a known pseudogene. CDR3 length: 15 residues. CDR3 DNA: TGTGCCAGCAGCCACTGGGACAGGACCTCCTACGAGCAGTACTTC. It codes for CASSHWDRTSYEQYF.

The chain links TRBV10-3 to TRBJ1-1; 7 positions agree with TRBD1. Looked up from germline, CDR1 is ENHRY and CDR2 is SYGVKD. The CDR3 covers 18 residues. V shed 4 bases, J shed 5 bases, and the junction held 19 bases outside the gene matches. The CDR3 region has the DNA TGTGCCATCAGTGCCGACTTACCACTATTGGACAGGAATACTGAAGCTTTCTTT. This sequence encodes CAISADLPLLDRNTEAFF.

CDR3 DNA: TGTGCCAGCAGCTTGGAGCGAAGGAGGACCTACGAGCAGTACTTC. The encoded protein is CASSLERRRTYEQYF. The chain couples TRBV5-6 to TRBJ2-7, with TRBD2 as a possible D gene (5 bases). V dropped 0 bases and J dropped 2 bases, with 12 bases sitting between them. This CDR3 comprises 15 residues. Germline CDR1 reads SGHDT; CDR2 reads YYEEEE.